These T cell receptor beta chains were read from a single sample in a study of blood T cells in healthy people across ages. TCRdb reanalysed the 5' RACE reads using MiXCR and keeps one entry per CDR3 protein. In the table there are approximately 1,000,000 distinct CDR3 sequences, under 45% of which are singletons. What was sequenced was blood. All receptors come from an older woman in good health. CDR3s include the opening cysteine and the closing phenylalanine or tryptophan. A D gene is named only where the DNA matches it firmly. For some rows the clone size is stated as once, few or many, or as a class when expanded; others skip it.

TRBJ2-1,TRBV7-2,many,TRBD2,CASSRSLAGVDNEQFF,TGTGCCAGCAGCCGAAGCCTGGCGGGAGTGGATAATGAGCAGTTCTTC
TRBJ2-1,TRBV29-1,.,TRBD2,CSIGGTSGNSCNEQFF,TGCAGCATCGGGGGAACTAGCGGGAACTCCTGCAATGAGCAGTTCTTC
TRBJ1-2,TRBV7-9,.,TRBD1,CASSQPPPDRDIPTGYTF,TGTGCCAGCAGCCAACCTCCCCCGGACAGGGATATTCCCACCGGCTACACCTTC
TRBJ1-2,TRBV27,.,.,CASSQHRRREGGYTF,TGTGCCAGCAGTCAACACAGGCGCCGGGAGGGGGGCTACACCTTC
TRBJ2-5,TRBV6-5,.,.,CASSYIQSQETQYF,TGTGCCAGCAGTTACATACAGTCCCAAGAGACCCAGTACTTC
TRBJ1-5,TRBV27,few,.,CASSLSGSPGDSNQPQHF,TGTGCCAGCAGTTTATCGGGGTCCCCAGGGGATAGCAATCAGCCCCAGCATTTT
TRBJ2-5,TRBV4-1,.,TRBD1,CASSQPGQGTQTQYF,TGCGCCAGCAGCCAACCGGGACAGGGGACGCAGACCCAGTACTTC
TRBJ2-3,TRBV29-1,.,TRBD2,CSLRLADGTDTQYF,TGCAGCCTAAGACTAGCGGATGGCACAGATACGCAGTATTTT
TRBJ2-1,TRBV12-3/TRBV12-4,few,TRBD2,CASSAGGSGLHNEQFF,TGTGCCAGCAGCGCCGGTGGTAGCGGGCTCCACAATGAGCAGTTCTTC
TRBJ2-1,TRBV20-1,.,.,CSARDPVGTSYNEQFF,TGCAGTGCTAGGGATCCCGTAGGGACCTCCTACAATGAGCAGTTCTTC
TRBJ2-3,TRBV15,few,.,CATSREIQGTDTQYF,TGTGCCACCAGCAGAGAAATACAGGGCACAGATACGCAGTATTTT
TRBJ2-1,TRBV5-1,.,.,CASSLIGDGLYNEQFF,TGCGCCAGCAGCTTGATAGGGGACGGCCTCTACAATGAGCAGTTCTTC
TRBJ2-1,TRBV5-1,.,TRBD2,CASSLLTSGFYNEQFF,TGCGCCAGCAGCTTGCTGACTAGCGGTTTTTACAATGAGCAGTTCTTC
TRBJ2-1,TRBV20-1,.,.,CSAGWGDEQFF,TGCAGTGCCGGGTGGGGGGATGAGCAGTTCTTC
TRBJ2-7,TRBV18,.,.,CASSTQQGWEQYF,TGTGCCAGCTCAACCCAACAGGGATGGGAGCAGTACTTC
TRBJ2-3,TRBV7-9,.,TRBD2,CASSPQGGERTQYF,TGTGCCAGCAGCCCTCAGGGAGGGGAACGGACGCAGTATTTT
TRBJ2-6,TRBV5-1,few,TRBD1,CASSLDGTGGSGANVLTF,TGCGCCAGCAGCTTGGATGGGACAGGGGGCTCTGGGGCCAACGTCCTGACTTTC
TRBJ1-2,TRBV12-3/TRBV12-4,.,TRBD1,CASSSDRDRKSYTF,TGTGCCAGCAGTTCCGACCGGGACAGGAAGAGCTACACCTTC
TRBJ2-7,TRBV20-1,.,TRBD2,CSARLSGGAYEQYF,TGCAGTGCTAGGTTAAGCGGGGGGGCCTACGAGCAGTACTTC
TRBJ1-5,TRBV20-1,.,.,CSASKGGNQPQHF,TGCAGTGCTAGTAAGGGAGGCAATCAGCCCCAGCATTTT
TRBJ2-5,TRBV27,few,.,CASSLQGRGETQYF,TGTGCCAGCAGTTTACAGGGGAGGGGAGAGACCCAGTACTTC
TRBJ2-7,TRBV7-8,.,TRBD2,CASSLGREERKLGQYF,TGTGCCAGCAGCTTAGGGCGGGAGGAACGAAAGTTAGGGCAGTACTTC
TRBJ2-7,TRBV12-3/TRBV12-4,few,.,CASRDRGRYEQYF,TGTGCCAGCAGAGATAGGGGCCGGTACGAGCAGTACTTC
TRBJ2-1,TRBV14,.,.,CASRISGPYNEQFF,TGTGCCAGCAGAATAAGCGGGCCTTACAATGAGCAGTTCTTC
TRBJ2-1,TRBV5-5,few,.,CASSLALTPIFDEQFF,TGTGCCAGCAGCTTGGCCCTTACTCCCATATTCGATGAGCAGTTCTTC
TRBJ2-5,TRBV7-2,.,TRBD1,CASSFRQGKQETQYF,TGTGCCAGCAGCTTCCGACAGGGAAAACAAGAGACCCAGTACTTC
TRBJ2-1,TRBV15,.,.,CATSRDPGSYKEQFF,TGTGCCACCAGCCGGGATCCCGGCTCCTACAAGGAGCAGTTCTTC
TRBJ2-5,TRBV6-1,.,.,CASLPRAAVGETQYF,TGTGCCAGCCTGCCAAGAGCGGCAGTGGGGGAGACCCAGTACTTC
TRBJ2-4,TRBV7-9,.,TRBD1,CASSTTGLVMAKNIQYF,TGTGCCAGCAGCACGACAGGGTTGGTAATGGCCAAAAACATTCAGTACTTC
TRBJ2-5,TRBV5-1,.,.,CASSLAQGAQETQYF,TGCGCCAGCAGCTTGGCCCAGGGAGCCCAAGAGACCCAGTACTTC
TRBJ1-3,TRBV27,.,.,CASSSQGTGNTIYF,TGTGCCAGCAGTTCCCAGGGGACTGGAAACACCATATATTTT
TRBJ2-3,TRBV4-1,.,TRBD2,CASSQKLAGSTDTQYF,TGCGCCAGCAGCCAAAAGCTAGCGGGAAGCACAGATACGCAGTATTTT
TRBJ2-7,TRBV11-2,.,.,CASSLQEGVTYEQYF,TGTGCCAGCAGCCTACAGGAGGGAGTAACCTACGAGCAGTACTTC
TRBJ2-7,TRBV30,few,.,CAWSVGDHEQYF,TGTGCCTGGAGTGTCGGAGACCACGAGCAGTACTTC
TRBJ2-5,TRBV12-3/TRBV12-4,few,.,CASNALGRLETQYF,TGTGCCAGCAACGCTCTCGGGAGATTGGAGACCCAGTACTTC
TRBJ2-7,TRBV11-2,.,.,CASSLGGRVPYEQYF,TGTGCCAGCAGCTTAGGCGGAAGGGTTCCCTACGAGCAGTACTTC
TRBJ2-5,TRBV15,.,.,CATSRDGGTETQYF,TGTGCCACCAGCAGAGATGGGGGCACGGAGACCCAGTACTTC
TRBJ2-7,TRBV18,.,TRBD1,CASSRLVGQGSYEQYF,TGTGCCAGCTCACGGCTAGTAGGACAGGGGTCCTACGAGCAGTACTTC
TRBJ2-7,TRBV4-2,.,.,CASSQDLRGGGMDYEQYF,TGTGCCAGCAGCCAAGATCTACGGGGAGGGGGGATGGACTACGAGCAGTACTTC
TRBJ1-2,TRBV7-9,.,TRBD1,CASSEPGQGGGYTF,TGTGCCAGCAGCGAGCCGGGACAGGGAGGTGGCTACACCTTC
TRBJ2-1,TRBV12-3/TRBV12-4,.,.,CASSFLAIYYNEQFF,TGTGCCAGCAGTTTTTTAGCGATATACTACAATGAGCAGTTCTTC